Shown below are 14 T cell receptor beta chains from a single sample sequenced in a study of blood T cell repertoires in COVID-19. Sequenced by immunoSEQ multiplex PCR; TCRdb stores in-frame clones only, minus some. The sample records just over 35,000 clones, 88% being singletons. Source material: peripheral blood. These receptors originate from a human donor in a cohort sampled during active COVID-19.

The chain combines TRBV13 with TRBJ2-7; 10 bases are a match to TRBD1. This CDR3 region has 13 residues. CDR1 is PRHDT, CDR2 FYEKMQ, per germline (reference sequence). Unmatched junction bases numbered 2, after V lost 5 bases and J lost 4 bases. The CDR3 nucleotides read TGTGCCAGCAGCACGGGACAGGGGTACGAGCAGTACTTC. Translating gives CASSTGQGYEQYF.

The gene calls are TRBV5-1 and TRBJ1-1; the D gene is possibly TRBD1 (6 bases). Germline lookup yields CDR1 SGHRS and CDR2 YFSETQ. Trimming stripped 0 bases from V and 2 bases from J, with 11 bases between. CDR3 size: 15 residues. CDR3 region: CASSLGGTTNTEAFF. DNA for the CDR3: TGCGCCAGCAGCTTGGGGGGGACAACCAACACTGAAGCTTTCTTT.

This chain links TRBV5-1 with TRBJ2-5; 8 positions agree with TRBD2. V shed 3 bases and J 5 bases; nucleotides not matched to a gene: 3. The CDR3 is 13 residues long. Germline assignment: CDR1 SGHRS and CDR2 YFSETQ. The CDR3: CASSSIAGETQYF. DNA for the CDR3: TGCGCCAGCAGCTCAATAGCGGGGGAGACCCAGTACTTC.

This chain links TRBV2 with TRBJ2-1; TRBD2 is a possible D gene (5 bases). Germline assignment: CDR1 SNHLY and CDR2 FYNNEI. This CDR3 region has 15 residues. The V end was cut by 3 bases, the J end by 2 bases, with 11 bases between. This chain's CDR3 is CASSESGSPYNEQFF. As DNA, the CDR3 is TGTGCCAGCAGTGAGAGCGGCTCACCCTACAATGAGCAGTTCTTC.

The V gene is TRBV7-9, the J gene TRBJ2-7, with TRBD2 identical over 7 bases. CDR3 size: 14 residues. Germline V gene data show CDR1 as SEHNR and CDR2 as FQNEAQ (reference sequence). Losses at the gene ends were 8 bases for V and 5 bases for J; bases not matched to a gene: 12. The CDR3 nucleotides read TGTGCCAGCTGTCATAGCGGGCCTGGGGACGAGCAGTACTTC. This gives the protein CASCHSGPGDEQYF.

This clone was recorded only once. The chain recombines TRBV5-1 with TRBJ2-2, with D possibly TRBD1 on 6 matching bases. Per germline, CDR1 SGHRS and CDR2 YFSETQ. This CDR3 region has 15 residues. V lost 2 bases and J lost 1, with 9 bases in between. CDR3 protein: CASSLPQGNTGELFF. Here the CDR3 DNA reads TGCGCCAGCAGCTTACCACAGGGGAACACCGGGGAGCTGTTTTTT.

J is TRBJ1-6 and V is TRBV28; maybe TRBD1 (5 bases). Germline lookup yields CDR1 MDHEN and CDR2 SYDVKM. V was clipped by 4 bases and J by 6 bases, with 16 bases between them. The CDR3 is 16 amino acids. CDR3 bases: TGTGCCAGCAGTTCCCCGGGGGAAGCCCCTAATTCACCCCTCCACTTT. Its translation is CASSSPGEAPNSPLHF.

V is TRBV9 and J is TRBJ2-1, with 8 positions matching TRBD2. V dropped 0 bases and J dropped 7; count of bases not matched to a gene: 6. Germline V gives CDR1 SGDLS, CDR2 YYNGEE. This CDR3 contains 15 residues. CDR3 in amino acids: CASSVAGGGRNEQFF. The DNA for the CDR3 is TGTGCCAGCAGCGTAGCTGGCGGGGGGAGGAATGAGCAGTTCTTC. The variable domain in full, with the rest retrieved from reference TRBV9 and TRBJ2-1, is DSGVTQTPKHLITATGQRVTLRCSPRSGDLSVYWYQQSLDQGLQFLIQYYNGEERAKGNILERFSAQQFPDLHSELNLSSLELGDSALYFCASSVAGGGRNEQFFGPGTRLTVL.

The chain carries TRBV11-2 and TRBJ1-4; tentative D call: TRBD1 (6 bases). CDR1 is SGHAT and CDR2 is FQNNGV in the germline V gene. Trimming took 3 bases from V and 6 from J, leaving 11 bases between them. The CDR3 extends over 14 amino acids. The CDR3 DNA reads as TGTGCCAGCAGCTTGGGAGGGGGTTATGAAAAACTGTTTTTT. This gives the protein CASSLGGGYEKLFF.

By frequency in the sample, this clone is medium-sized. The J gene is TRBJ2-1, the V gene TRBV27; D may be TRBD2 (5 bases). V was shortened by 5 bases and J by 5 bases, with 16 bases between the two germline ends. The CDR3 consists of 15 residues. Germline CDR1 reads MNHEY; CDR2 reads SMNVEV (reference sequence). For the CDR3, the DNA is TGTGCCAGCAGTCCCCGGGGTCCGTCGGACAATGAGCAGTTCTTC. This encodes CASSPRGPSDNEQFF.

The V and J genes are TRBV30 and TRBJ1-2; D may be TRBD1 (6 bases). CDR1 is GTSNPN, CDR2 SVGIG, per germline (reference sequence). V shed 5 bases and J shed 2 bases, with 15 bases lying between them. The CDR3 is made up of 14 amino acids. In DNA, the CDR3 is TGTGCCTGGCCCACCTCAGGGGAGAACTATGGCTACACCTTC. Residues: CAWPTSGENYGYTF.

This clone came up a few times. This chain links TRBV6-1 with TRBJ2-5; 10 bases align to TRBD2. Germline CDR1 reads MNHNS; CDR2 reads SASEGT. The CDR3 consists of 15 residues. The junction had 5 bases not matched to a gene; V was cut back by 2 bases and J by 5 bases. The CDR3 region has the DNA TGTGCCAGCAGTGAACTAGCGGGGGAACAGGAGACCCAGTACTTC. This gives the protein CASSELAGEQETQYF.

This chain connects TRBV19 to TRBJ2-6; D possibly corresponds to TRBD1 (6 bases). Per the germline V gene, CDR1 is LNHDA and CDR2 is SQIVND (reference sequence). V was trimmed by 7 bases and J by 0 bases, leaving 10 bases between them. CDR3 size: 15 residues. CDR3 in DNA: TGTGCCAGTACGGCAGGGGCCTCTGGGGCCAACGTCCTGACTTTC. This translates into CASTAGASGANVLTF.

V usage is TRBV18 and J usage is TRBJ1-5, with TRBD1 identical over 7 bases. CDR1 is KGHSH, CDR2 LQKENI, per germline. After removal of 3 bases from V and 2 bases from J, the junction contained 10 bases not matched to a gene. This CDR3 has 17 amino acids. The DNA of the CDR3 is TGTGCCAGCTCACCCGGGACAGTCCCGGTGGGCAATCAGCCCCAGCATTTT. Its translation: CASSPGTVPVGNQPQHF.